This is a list of T cell receptor beta chains from one sample in a study of blood T cell repertoires in COVID-19. The protocol was immunoSEQ multiplex PCR, while the TCRdb copy is restricted to in-frame clones and leaves out a portion. The sample lists tens of thousands of clones, 70% to 80% occurring once. Sequenced input: peripheral blood. All receptors derive from a human donor in a cohort sampled during active COVID-19. The CDR3 runs from the conserved cysteine through the conserved F or W. A D gene is named only where the DNA matches it firmly. Only some rows state a clone size, as once, few, many or a class for expanded clones.

v_call: TRBV3-1/TRBV3-2
clone_size: NA
d_call: NA
j_call: TRBJ1-4
cdr3_aa: CASSQADGGEKLFF
cdr3_nt: TGTGCCAGCAGCCAAGCGGATGGAGGTGAAAAACTGTTTTTT

v_call: TRBV2
clone_size: NA
d_call: NA
j_call: TRBJ2-1
cdr3_aa: CASTTALIEEEEQFF
cdr3_nt: TGTGCCAGCACGACGGCCCTCATAGAGGAGGAGGAGCAGTTCTTC

v_call: TRBV6-1
clone_size: NA
d_call: NA
j_call: TRBJ2-1
cdr3_aa: CASSDRQGFTNEQFF
cdr3_nt: TGTGCCAGCAGTGACCGGCAGGGGTTCACCAATGAGCAGTTCTTC

v_call: TRBV10-3
clone_size: NA
d_call: TRBD2
j_call: TRBJ2-5
cdr3_aa: CAISALAGGSSQETQYF
cdr3_nt: TGTGCCATCAGTGCCCTAGCGGGAGGGAGTTCCCAAGAGACCCAGTACTTC

v_call: TRBV18
clone_size: NA
d_call: NA
j_call: TRBJ2-2
cdr3_aa: CASSPRDSTGELFF
cdr3_nt: TGTGCCAGCTCACCCCGGGACTCTACCGGGGAGCTGTTTTTT

v_call: TRBV6-5
clone_size: NA
d_call: NA
j_call: TRBJ1-1
cdr3_aa: CASSYGWRRAEAFF
cdr3_nt: TGTGCCAGCAGTTATGGTTGGAGGAGGGCTGAAGCTTTCTTT

v_call: TRBV7-2
clone_size: NA
d_call: TRBD1
j_call: TRBJ2-7
cdr3_aa: CASSLARIRDRGDPWAYEQYF
cdr3_nt: TGTGCCAGCAGCTTAGCGAGAATCCGGGACAGGGGGGATCCTTGGGCCTACGAGCAGTACTTC

v_call: TRBV2
clone_size: NA
d_call: TRBD1
j_call: TRBJ2-3
cdr3_aa: CASSWTGGADTQYF
cdr3_nt: TGTGCCAGTAGTTGGACAGGGGGCGCGGATACGCAGTATTTT

v_call: TRBV5-1
clone_size: once
d_call: TRBD2
j_call: TRBJ2-3
cdr3_aa: CASSSLTSGGRTDTQYF
cdr3_nt: TGCGCCAGCAGCTCCCTGACTAGCGGGGGCCGCACAGATACGCAGTATTTT

v_call: TRBV7-9
clone_size: few
d_call: NA
j_call: TRBJ2-7
cdr3_aa: CASSEDTTGQYF
cdr3_nt: TGTGCCAGCAGCGAGGACACGACCGGGCAGTACTTC

v_call: TRBV9
clone_size: NA
d_call: TRBD1
j_call: TRBJ2-3
cdr3_aa: CASSERTGPRTDTQYF
cdr3_nt: TGTGCCAGCAGCGAAAGGACAGGGCCTCGCACAGATACGCAGTATTTT

v_call: TRBV18
clone_size: NA
d_call: NA
j_call: TRBJ2-1
cdr3_aa: CASSPKGDHPRQFF
cdr3_nt: TGTGCCAGCTCACCGAAGGGGGACCACCCAAGGCAGTTCTTC

v_call: TRBV5-6
clone_size: NA
d_call: NA
j_call: TRBJ2-7
cdr3_aa: CASSLAGRRTVRSYEQYF
cdr3_nt: TGTGCCAGCAGCTTGGCGGGAAGGCGAACGGTGCGCTCCTACGAGCAGTACTTC

v_call: TRBV7-2
clone_size: NA
d_call: TRBD2
j_call: TRBJ2-1
cdr3_aa: CASSLAGTSGHNEQFF
cdr3_nt: TGTGCCAGCAGCTTAGCTGGGACTAGCGGACACAATGAGCAGTTCTTC

v_call: TRBV19
clone_size: NA
d_call: TRBD2
j_call: TRBJ2-2
cdr3_aa: CASSAGAAGAGELFF
cdr3_nt: TGTGCCAGTAGTGCGGGGGCAGCGGGGGCCGGGGAGCTGTTTTTT